These 14 T cell receptor beta chains were sequenced from one sample in a study of T-cell reconstitution after alpha-beta-depleted transplantation in children (dated by TCRdb to the mid-2010s). To prepare the library, PCR was applied. Data came from an Illumina HiSeq 2500. Molecular barcoding was employed in the preparation of TCR libraries, with unique molecular identifiers being used to normalize TCRbeta repertoire quantification. TCRdb itself trimmed the public reads at Q25 with fastp, ran MiXCR and retained productive beta chains. Rows with a matching CDR3 protein are joined into one entry that keeps the most common DNA and genes. Across this sample there are just under 550,000 distinct CDR3 sequences, with about 16% seen only once. 3% to 4% of the sample comes from the top ten. The material sequenced was PBMCs from the stem cell graft donor, taken from the stem cell graft. The receptors were sampled from a human donor who donated a stem cell graft to a child with acute lymphoblastic leukemia.

The CDR3, as DNA: TGTGCCAGCAGGGACAGGGGCAGTTATGGCTACACCTTC. This sequence encodes CASRDRGSYGYTF. V is TRBV12-3 or TRBV12-4 and J is TRBJ1-2, with 9 bases matching TRBD1. The CDR3 spans 13 residues. Losses at the gene ends were 6 bases for V and 5 bases for J; bases not matched to a gene: 4.

There are many counts of this clonotype. The rearrangement joins TRBV25-1 to TRBJ1-1, with 10 nucleotides matching TRBD1. The CDR3 has 18 residues. Trimming removed 4 bases from V and 4 bases from J; junction bases left unmatched: 15. Germline CDR1 is MGHDK and CDR2 is SYGVNS. CDR3 coding DNA: TGTGCCAGCAGTGGCAAGCTCGGGACAGGGGTTGAGAGCACTGAAGCTTTCTTT. Residues: CASSGKLGTGVESTEAFF. The full variable domain, its missing parts supplied by reference TRBV25-1 and TRBJ1-1, is EADIYQTPRYLVIGTGKKITLECSQTMGHDKMYWYQQDPGMELHLIHYSYGVNSTEKGDLSSESTVSRIRTEHFPLTLESARPSHTSQYLCASSGKLGTGVESTEAFFGQGTRLTVV.

This chain uses TRBV6-1 with TRBJ2-5, with 10 bases lining up with TRBD1. Trimming cost V 6 bases and J 5 bases; bases outside gene matches: 3. Germline V lookup: CDR1 MNHNS, CDR2 SASEGT. The CDR3 has 13 residues. The CDR3 spells CASRRDRGETQYF. As DNA, the CDR3 is TGTGCCAGCAGGCGGGACAGGGGTGAGACCCAGTACTTC.

The chain is built from TRBV7-3 and TRBJ2-7, with 9 positions matching TRBD1. Germline V gene lookup returns CDR1 SGHTA and CDR2 FQGTGA. Trimming at V came to 6 bases and at J to 5 bases, leaving 14 bases not matched to a gene. The CDR3 is 16 residues long. The CDR3 loop reads CASSYFPGTGIHEQYF. CDR3 in DNA: TGTGCCAGCAGTTATTTCCCCGGGACAGGGATCCACGAGCAGTACTTC.

This clonotype was picked up a small number of times. The chain couples TRBV12-3 or TRBV12-4 to TRBJ2-3, with a tentative D call TRBD2 (6 bases). V lost 6 bases and J 2 bases, leaving 9 bases between the germline ends. This CDR3 is 13 amino acids long. In DNA, the CDR3 is TGTGCCAGCAGACGGGAGTACACAGATACGCAGTATTTT. Translated: CASRREYTDTQYF.

J is TRBJ2-2 and V is TRBV24-1; D ambiguous. The germline V gene has CDR1 KGHDR and CDR2 SFDVKD. Trimming removed 0 bases from V and 0 bases from J, with 22 bases in between. The CDR3 runs 21 residues. The CDR3 loop reads CATSDLLTVFSKPANTGELFF. The CDR3 region has the DNA TGTGCCACCAGTGATTTGCTAACTGTTTTCAGCAAACCCGCGAACACCGGGGAGCTGTTTTTT.

This clonotype appeared a few times. The chain combines TRBV29-1 with TRBJ2-5; 12 bases map to TRBD2. The V gene end was trimmed by 6 bases and the J gene end by 4 bases; junction bases not matched to a gene: 9. The CDR3 runs 15 residues. Germline CDR1 is SQVTM and CDR2 is ANQGSEA. The CDR3 region is CSVETSGRGPETQYF. Written as DNA, the CDR3 is TGCAGCGTCGAGACTAGCGGGAGAGGCCCAGAGACCCAGTACTTC.

This clonotype occurred a few times. The chain couples TRBV5-1 to TRBJ1-6; D remains ambiguous. The length of the CDR3 is 17 residues. Trimming cost V 4 bases and J 5 bases, with 19 bases left between them. In germline, CDR1 is SGHRS, CDR2 YFSETQ. The CDR3 bases are TGCGCCAGCAGCCGCTTGGAGGTGGAGAGTAATAATTCACCCCTCCACTTT. It translates to CASSRLEVESNNSPLHF.

The V gene is TRBV4-2, the J gene TRBJ2-1; D may be TRBD2 (6 bases). Germline V gene data show CDR1 as LGHNA and CDR2 as YNFKEQ. Between the trimmed V and J ends, which lost 0 bases and 6 bases, there was a span of 12 bases. The CDR3 is 15 amino acids. The CDR3 here is CASSQEWGEFNEQFF. The CDR3 region has the DNA TGTGCCAGCAGCCAAGAGTGGGGGGAGTTCAATGAGCAGTTCTTC.

The chain links TRBV20-1 to TRBJ2-7, with D hard to call. The germline V gene encodes CDR1 DFQATT and CDR2 SNEGSKA (reference sequence). The CDR3 totals 14 residues. The germline V and J ends were trimmed by 2 bases and 9 bases, with 20 bases remaining between them. CDR3 nucleotide sequence: TGCAGTGCTAGACTCCTCCCAGGTCCTACGAGGCAGTACTTC. This encodes CSARLLPGPTRQYF.

This clonotype appeared a few times. The chain employs TRBV20-1 and TRBJ1-1; the match to TRBD1 covers 10 bases. V lost 3 bases, J lost 0 bases, and 4 bases stayed unmatched. The CDR3 loop spans 15 amino acids. CDR1 and CDR2 (germline): DFQATT, SNEGSKA (reference sequence). As DNA, the CDR3 is TGCAGTGCTAGGGACAGGGGGTTAATGAACACTGAAGCTTTCTTT. This sequence encodes CSARDRGLMNTEAFF.

This chain links TRBV14 with TRBJ2-7; TRBD2 aligns across 12 bases. The CDR3 sequence is 15 residues long. Germline V gene sequence: CDR1 SGHDN, CDR2 FVKESK. The J segment lost 2 bases and the V segment lost 5 bases, leaving 4 bases of the junction unmatched. The CDR3 is CASSIGLAGPYEQYF. The CDR3 DNA is TGTGCCAGCAGCATCGGACTAGCGGGACCCTACGAGCAGTACTTC. The full variable domain, rest sourced from reference TRBV14 and TRBJ2-7, is EAGVTQFPSHSVIEKGQTVTLRCDPISGHDNLYWYRRVMGKEIKFLLHFVKESKQDESGMPNNRFLAERTGGTYSTLKVQPAELEDSGVYFCASSIGLAGPYEQYFGPGTRLTVT.

The V and J genes are TRBV6-1 and TRBJ2-1, with 15 bases matching TRBD2. The germline gives CDR1 MNHNS, CDR2 SASEGT. This CDR3 has 16 residues. V was clipped by 8 bases and J by 6 bases; unmatched bases: 8. Written as DNA, the CDR3 is TGTGCCAGCGGGGGACTAGCGGGAGGAGGGGGCAATGAGCAGTTCTTC. It yields the protein CASGGLAGGGGNEQFF.

This chain joins TRBV18 and TRBJ2-4, with unresolved D. The V and J ends lost 0 bases and 0 bases respectively, with 9 bases between them. The germline V gene encodes CDR1 KGHSH and CDR2 LQKENI. The CDR3 extends over 16 amino acids. The CDR3 region is CASSPPSELAKNIQYF. CDR3 nucleotide sequence: TGTGCCAGCTCACCACCATCGGAGCTAGCCAAAAACATTCAGTACTTC. The full variable domain, in which reference TRBV18 and TRBJ2-4 provide the parts outside the CDR3, is NAGVMQNPRHLVRRRGQEARLRCSPMKGHSHVYWYRQLPEEGLKFMVYLQKENIIDESGMPKERFSAEFPKEGPSILRIQQVVRGDSAAYFCASSPPSELAKNIQYFGAGTRLSVL.